The 2 T cell receptor beta chains in this list originate from one sample, sequenced in a study of T-cell reconstitution after alpha-beta-depleted transplantation in children. During its preparation, the TCRbeta library received unique molecular identifiers. Each CDR3 protein gets one entry after TCRdb re-called the PCR reads with MiXCR. The repertoire holds fewer than 550,000 distinct CDR3 sequences, with roughly 10% as singletons. Source: PBMCs, mostly from graft donor cells, taken 180 days after TCRalphabeta/CD19-depleted stem cell transplant. These receptors originate from a female patient aged 2-10 years who had a stem cell transplant for aplastic anemia, so the T cells may come from the graft donor.

This clonotype was counted between two and nine times. CDR3 DNA sequence: TGTGCCAGCAGCTCCATACCCGCTAACACTGAAGCTTTCTTT. This translates into CASSSIPANTEAFF. The V gene is TRBV7-2, the J gene TRBJ1-1, with D unclear. V was pared by 4 bases and J by 2 bases, with 11 bases between. Per the germline V gene, CDR1 is SGHTA and CDR2 is FQGNSA. This CDR3 region has 14 residues.

The CDR3 spells CASRGDRVYNEQFF. In DNA form, the CDR3 reads TGTGCCAGCAGGGGTGACAGAGTCTACAATGAGCAGTTCTTC. The chain recombines TRBV28 with TRBJ2-1, with D perhaps TRBD1 (5 bases). Germline V lookup: CDR1 MDHEN, CDR2 SYDVKM. The CDR3 is 14 amino acids. Trimming took 6 bases from V and 3 from J, leaving 12 bases between them.